These 30 T cell receptor beta chains were sequenced from one sample in a study of shared clonotypes between healthy human individuals. Produced via immunoSEQ multiplex PCR; TCRdb's table is partial and in-frame only. This sample yields 450,000 to 500,000 clones, of which roughly 78% are seen a single time; about 12% belongs to the top ten. The sample consisted of PBMCs. These receptors were collected from a woman aged 40 to 50 in good health. Some clones in this sample may be carry-over from other donors' samples.

This clone has at least ten counts. This sample also contains other DNA sequences that code for the same CDR3. CDR3 sequence: CASSPTVSSYNEQFF. The CDR3 DNA follows: TGTGCCAGCAGCCCGACAGTAAGCTCCTACAATGAGCAGTTCTTC. The chain recombines TRBV9 with TRBJ2-1; D may be TRBD1 (5 bases). V was pared by 4 bases and J by 0 bases, with 11 bases between. This CDR3 has 15 residues. Germline V CDR1 and CDR2: SGDLS, YYNGEE.

The chain has TRBV7-8 and TRBJ1-4, with D hard to call. The CDR3 extends over 15 amino acids. Germline V lookup: CDR1 SGHVS, CDR2 FQNEAQ. V lost 5 bases to trimming and J lost 5 bases, with 15 bases between them. CDR3 loop: CASSDTAAQNEKLFF. CDR3 bases: TGTGCCAGCAGCGATACAGCCGCCCAAAATGAAAAACTGTTTTTT.

V and J are TRBV15 and TRBJ1-1, with a weak D call TRBD1 (5 bases). With 6 bases removed from V and 1 base from J, the gap between germline ends came to 9 bases. This CDR3 contains 13 residues. Germline CDR1 is LNHNV and CDR2 is YYDKDF (reference sequence). The CDR3 DNA reads TGTGCCACCAGTACGGGACGGAACACTGAAGCTTTCTTT. This sequence encodes CATSTGRNTEAFF.

This clone was observed a handful of times. This CDR3 is CASSSGAGDYQPQHF. CDR3 nucleotides: TGTGCCAGCAGTTCCGGGGCAGGTGATTATCAGCCCCAGCATTTT. The gene calls are TRBV28 and TRBJ1-5; TRBD1 might be the D (5 bases). Trimming stripped 4 bases from V and 5 bases from J, with 15 bases between. CDR3 length equals 15 residues. Germline assignment: CDR1 MDHEN and CDR2 SYDVKM.

The chain employs TRBV10-3 and TRBJ1-1; D gene ambiguous. The germline V gene encodes CDR1 ENHRY and CDR2 SYGVKD. V gave up 7 bases and J gave up 0 bases, with 9 bases separating them. This CDR3 comprises 13 residues. CDR3 coding DNA: TGTGCCATCAAGAAGGAGATGAACACTGAAGCTTTCTTT. Encoded protein: CAIKKEMNTEAFF.

The chain uses TRBV4-2 and TRBJ2-3; 7 positions match TRBD1. The CDR3 spans 17 residues. Germline-derived CDR1 and CDR2 are LGHNA and YNFKEQ. Trimming cost V 1 base and J 0 bases; bases outside gene matches: 7. DNA of the CDR3: TGTGCCAGCAGCCAAGGAAGCAGGGGGTCTAGCACAGATACGCAGTATTTT. Amino acid sequence: CASSQGSRGSSTDTQYF.

CDR3 sequence (DNA): TGTGCCAGCAGTTCCCGACAGGTGATTTCTAACTATGGCTACACCTTC. Translation gives CASSSRQVISNYGYTF. J is TRBJ1-2 and V is TRBV6-5; D possibly corresponds to TRBD1 (6 bases). With 4 bases removed from V and 0 bases from J, the gap between germline ends came to 15 bases. The germline V gene has CDR1 MNHEY and CDR2 SVGAGI. The CDR3 covers 16 residues.

The chain employs TRBV10-3 and TRBJ2-3, with TRBD1 matching 8 bases. V shed 6 bases and J 4 bases; nucleotides not matched to a gene: 9. The CDR3 has 15 amino acids. Per the germline V gene, CDR1 is ENHRY and CDR2 is SYGVKD. The CDR3 coding sequence is TGTGCCATCAGCAACCAGGGGGCTATTTCAGATACGCAGTATTTT. It is translated as CAISNQGAISDTQYF.

The chain couples TRBV28 to TRBJ2-2; D is unresolved. V was trimmed by 5 bases and J by 6 bases, leaving 7 bases between them. The CDR3 totals 12 residues. Germline V gene data show CDR1 as MDHEN and CDR2 as SYDVKM. CDR3 protein: CASSLPPGELFF. In DNA, the CDR3 is TGTGCCAGCAGTCTCCCCCCCGGGGAGCTGTTTTTT.

The V call is TRBV7-3, the J call TRBJ2-5; TRBD1 matches at 7 bases. Germline loops: CDR1 SGHTA, CDR2 FQGTGA. The CDR3 contains 14 residues. V shed 2 bases, J shed 1 base, and the junction held 1 base outside the gene matches. The CDR3 sequence is CASSLGTVQETQYF. Here the CDR3 DNA reads TGTGCCAGCAGCTTAGGGACAGTCCAAGAGACCCAGTACTTC. The entire variable domain, with the rest obtained from reference TRBV7-3 and TRBJ2-5, is as follows: GAGVSQTPSNKVTEKGKYVELRCDPISGHTALYWYRQSLGQGPEFLIYFQGTGAADDSGLPNDRFFAVRPEGSVSTLKIQRTERGDSAVYLCASSLGTVQETQYFGPGTRLLVL.

This clone was seen more than once but under ten times. The CDR3 loop reads CASSAAGRDSSYEQYF. Here the CDR3 DNA reads TGTGCCAGCAGCGCGGCCGGCCGGGACTCTTCTTACGAGCAGTACTTC. The V and J genes are TRBV7-6 and TRBJ2-7, with D maybe TRBD2 (6 bases). The germline V and J ends were trimmed by 5 bases and 4 bases, with 21 bases remaining between them. Germline lookup yields CDR1 SGHVS and CDR2 FNYEAQ. This CDR3 contains 16 residues.

The chain is built from TRBV28 and TRBJ1-4; 9 bases map to TRBD1. The CDR3 has 17 residues. Germline V gene lookup returns CDR1 MDHEN and CDR2 SYDVKM. The V and J ends lost 3 bases and 0 bases, in that order; junction bases with no gene match: 5. This chain's CDR3 is CASSLRTGAATNEKLFF. The CDR3 nucleotides are TGTGCCAGCAGTTTGCGGACAGGGGCAGCAACTAATGAAAAACTGTTTTTT.

The V and J genes are TRBV7-8 and TRBJ2-1; TRBD2 matches 7 bases. The CDR3 extends over 13 amino acids. Unmatched junction bases numbered 7, after V lost 5 bases and J lost 9 bases. Looked up from germline, CDR1 is SGHVS and CDR2 is FQNEAQ. The chain's CDR3 is CASSRGERLEQFF. Written as DNA, the CDR3 is TGTGCCAGCAGCCGGGGGGAACGCCTTGAGCAGTTCTTC.

The chain recombines TRBV30 with TRBJ2-3, with TRBD2 identical over 9 bases. Germline CDR1 GTSNPN, CDR2 SVGIG (reference sequence). The CDR3 extends over 18 amino acids. V lost 1 base and J lost 4; bases outside the gene matches: 15. The CDR3 DNA sequence: TGTGCCTGGAGTGAGTTAAGGCGGGAGGGCCATCAGGCAGATACGCAGTATTTT. Translating gives CAWSELRREGHQADTQYF.

The chain joins TRBV6-1 to TRBJ1-4; 7 positions match TRBD1. V trimming: 1 base; J trimming: 8 bases; junction bases outside the gene matches: 7. This CDR3 has 15 residues. Germline V CDR1 and CDR2: MNHNS, SASEGT. The CDR3 reads CASSEGEGAWEKLFF. DNA for the CDR3: TGTGCCAGCAGTGAAGGGGAGGGGGCCTGGGAAAAACTGTTTTTT.

The chain employs TRBV5-4 and TRBJ2-5; 8 bases fit TRBD2. There are 14 residues in the CDR3. V lost 0 bases, J lost 2 bases, and 0 bases stayed unmatched. Looked up from germline, CDR1 is SGHNT and CDR2 is YYREEE (reference sequence). CDR3 loop: CASSLAGGQETQYF. The CDR3 DNA follows: TGTGCCAGCAGCTTGGCGGGGGGGCAAGAGACCCAGTACTTC.

The genes are TRBV7-2 and TRBJ1-2; D not resolved. The germline V gene encodes CDR1 SGHTA and CDR2 FQGNSA. This CDR3 is 12 amino acids long. The germline V and J ends were trimmed by 4 bases and 7 bases, with 10 bases remaining between them. The CDR3 loop reads CASSSQAGGYTF. CDR3 nucleotides: TGTGCCAGCAGCTCTCAGGCGGGTGGCTACACCTTC.

The chain combines TRBV28 with TRBJ1-1; D ambiguous. The CDR3 length is 12 residues. Per the germline V gene, CDR1 is MDHEN and CDR2 is SYDVKM. V gave up 8 bases and J gave up 5 bases, with 12 bases separating them. CDR3 in DNA: TGTGCCAGCCGCAGAGGAGGGACTGAAGCTTTCTTT. This gives the protein CASRRGGTEAFF.

A few counts support this clone. The J gene is TRBJ1-1, the V gene TRBV9; D not resolved. The germline V gene encodes CDR1 SGDLS and CDR2 YYNGEE. The germline V and J ends were trimmed by 4 bases and 4 bases, with 14 bases remaining between them. The CDR3 loop spans 14 amino acids. The DNA for the CDR3 is TGTGCCAGCAGCATCTCCACTTTTGGCACTGAAGCTTTCTTT. Amino acids: CASSISTFGTEAFF.

This chain connects TRBV7-2 to TRBJ1-2; D ambiguous. CDR1 SGHTA and CDR2 FQGNSA come from the germline V gene. Trimming stripped 7 bases from V and 3 bases from J, with 12 bases between. There are 13 residues in the CDR3. This CDR3 is CASTTEGYYGYTF. For the CDR3, the DNA is TGTGCCAGCACCACCGAGGGATACTATGGCTACACCTTC.

With regard to this clone: Since no conserved phenylalanine or tryptophan closes the CDR3, a read error is the likely cause. The CDR3 bases are TGCAGCGTGGGGGGCGGTATAAGCTACGAGCAGTACCTC. It specifies CSVGGGISYEQYL. The gene calls are TRBV29-1 and TRBJ2-7; TRBD1 or TRBD2 may be the D gene (6 bases each). Germline CDR1 reads SQVTM; CDR2 reads ANQGSEA. Trimming pared 6 bases from V and 3 bases from J, leaving 15 bases between. The CDR3 loop spans 13 amino acids.

This clone was seen more than once but under ten times. This rearrangement joins TRBV20-1 to TRBJ2-1; 13 nucleotides agree with TRBD2. The CDR3 has 11 amino acids. Per germline, CDR1 DFQATT and CDR2 SNEGSKA (reference sequence). The V gene end was trimmed by 5 bases and the J gene end by 15 bases; junction bases not matched to a gene: 4. Written as DNA, the CDR3 is TGCAGTGCTTTACTAGCGGGAGGGACGTTCTTC. This gives the protein CSALLAGGTFF.

The chain has TRBV7-2 and TRBJ2-2; D possibly matches TRBD1 or TRBD2 (5 bases each). The germline V and J ends were trimmed by 4 bases and 0 bases, with 9 bases remaining between them. The CDR3 consists of 15 residues. Germline-derived CDR1 and CDR2 are SGHTA and FQGNSA. The CDR3 coding sequence is TGTGCCAGCAGCTATGGGACGGCGAACACCGGGGAGCTGTTTTTT. This sequence encodes CASSYGTANTGELFF.

This clone is a singleton in its sample. This may be a read error, as it is one base from a much larger clone. The chain carries TRBV30 and TRBJ1-4, with TRBD1 identical over 8 bases. The CDR3 is made up of 14 amino acids. Germline loops: CDR1 GTSNPN, CDR2 SVGIG (reference sequence). CDR3 in DNA: TGTGCCTGGGACCCGGGACAGGAGGGTGAAAGACTGTTTTTT. Protein: CAWDPGQEGERLFF.

J is TRBJ1-5 and V is TRBV28, with TRBD1 identical over 7 bases. This CDR3 region has 15 residues. The germline V gene has CDR1 MDHEN and CDR2 SYDVKM. V dropped 6 bases and J dropped 1; count of bases not matched to a gene: 6. In DNA form, the CDR3 reads TGTGCCAGCAGCCAACAGGGGACGAGCAATCAGCCCCAGCATTTT. Its translation is CASSQQGTSNQPQHF.

This clone was detected a few times. The V call is TRBV2, the J call TRBJ1-5; 9 positions agree with TRBD1. The length of the CDR3 is 14 residues. V shed 3 bases, J shed 6 bases, and the junction held 3 bases outside the gene matches. Germline V gene sequence: CDR1 SNHLY, CDR2 FYNNEI. The CDR3 loop is CASSDTGGSQPQHF. The CDR3 DNA follows: TGTGCCAGCAGTGACACAGGGGGCAGTCAGCCCCAGCATTTT.

This chain links TRBV28 with TRBJ2-3; possible D gene TRBD2, 6 bases. The CDR3 contains 16 residues. CDR1 and CDR2 from the germline V gene are MDHEN and SYDVKM. The V end lost 5 bases, the J end lost 0 bases, and 15 bases lay between the germline ends. CDR3 residues: CASSPRLSGSTDTQYF. In nucleotides, the CDR3 is TGTGCCAGCAGTCCACGATTGAGCGGGAGCACAGATACGCAGTATTTT.

This clone was detected a few times. The same CDR3 is also encoded by other DNA sequences in this sample. The J gene is TRBJ2-2, the V gene TRBV4-3; D is ambiguous. The CDR3 extends over 14 amino acids. CDR1 and CDR2 from the germline V gene are LGHNA and YSLEER. V was pared by 0 bases and J by 4 bases, with 6 bases between. CDR3 sequence: CASSQDVGTGELFF. Here the CDR3 DNA reads TGCGCCAGCAGCCAAGATGTCGGCACCGGGGAGCTGTTTTTT.

The CDR3 DNA reads as TGTGCCAGCAGCCCGCCTGACTACCAGCGGGGGGGGCGGGAGCAGTTCTTC. Protein: CASSPPDYQRGGREQFF. The chain has TRBV7-2 and TRBJ2-1; 10 positions agree with TRBD2. The CDR3 covers 17 residues. Germline V CDR1 and CDR2: SGHTA, FQGNSA. J lost 10 bases, V lost 5 bases, and 17 bases had no gene match.

This chain uses TRBV10-3 with TRBJ1-5; D perhaps matches TRBD1 (6 bases). The germline gives CDR1 ENHRY, CDR2 SYGVKD. The V and J ends lost 3 bases and 1 base respectively, with 7 bases between them. This CDR3 comprises 14 residues. The CDR3 nucleotides read TGTGCCATCAGTGAAGGGGGGAGCAATCAGCCCCAGCATTTT. Protein sequence: CAISEGGSNQPQHF.